This T cell receptor (beta chain) stems from a study of response to subunit inactivated influenza vaccine (dated by TCRdb to 2017 to 2018). Broadly, across the study: Deep quantitative profiling of the T cell receptor repertoire was used in the study to follow responses to a trivalent subunit inactivated influenza vaccine.

Turning to this clonotype: What antigen it recognizes has not been identified. No qualities accompany the bases; no much larger clone lies one base away.

The library was made by RT-PCR. Sequenced using an Illumina HiSeq 2500. In TCRdb, the public reads were trimmed at Q25 with fastp and aligned with MiXCR, with productive beta chains retained. Here each entry gathers all rows of one CDR3 protein and keeps the most common genes and DNA. The sample yields 540,000 or so distinct CDR3 sequences; 10% to 15% were counted once. Over 10% of the sample is in the top ten clones. Germline trimming amounts to 6 bases on V and 6 bases on J, with 3 as the count of junction bases outside the gene matches. Reading from cysteine to phenylalanine, the CDR3 counts 13 amino acids. Of the read, only the CDR3 DNA is kept; its 39 bases are in frame from base 1. The germline V gene provides CDR1 MNHNS and CDR2 SASEGT. Overall study outcomes, separate from this receptor: The authors suggested that each seasonal influenza vaccination may recruit only a limited number of new T cells.

The intended sense of this specimen's time point label: 45 to 50 days after influenza vaccine administration. This receptor chain uses TRBV6-1 and TRBJ2-1; the junction holds 9 bases that match TRBD2. This clonotype was sampled from a man in his fifties or sixties who received an inactivated influenza vaccine. Donor details come from another sample of the same person, matched by shared clones. Sequencing was performed on PBMCs from blood, taken more than 35 days after vaccination. The nucleotide sequence is TGTGCCAGCAGGAGACTAGCGGTCAATGAGCAGTTCTTC. Translated, this gives CASRRLAVNEQFF.